This entry concerns a single T cell receptor beta chain. The antigen remains undetermined. One junction end disagrees with the germline gene, perhaps due to a read error. As it was prepared, the TCRbeta library received unique molecular identifiers. TCRdb reanalysed the PCR reads using MiXCR and keeps one entry per CDR3 protein. The sample consists of 250,000 to 400,000 distinct CDR3 sequences, approximately 23% of them appearing once. The data belong to a study of T-cell reconstitution after alpha-beta-depleted transplantation in children. Study-level results: Fresh T-cell production supplied most of the T-cell counts and diversity seen one year after transplant.

From germline, CDR1 is SGHVS and CDR2 FQNEAQ. The CDR3 extends over 13 amino acids. This sequence was found in a male patient aged 5 to 17 who had a stem cell transplant for acute lymphoblastic leukemia, so the T cells may come from the graft donor. V usage is TRBV7-8 and J usage is TRBJ2-2; 11 bases fit TRBD1. This sample comprised PBMCs, mostly from graft donor cells, obtained 180 days after TCRalphabeta/CD19-depleted stem cell transplant. CDR3 coding DNA: TGTGCCAGCGGGACAGGGGGTCCCGGGGAGCCGTTTTTT. This sequence encodes CASGTGGPGEPFF.